This T cell receptor (beta chain) was documented in a study of blood T cell repertoires in COVID-19. Some clones are missing from TCRdb's copy, which holds only in-frame ones; the method was immunoSEQ multiplex PCR. The sample records 130,000 to 150,000 clones, roughly 83% being singletons. Germline CDR1 MDHEN, CDR2 SYDVKM. CDR3 length: 22 residues. V trimming: 6 bases; J trimming: 2 bases; junction bases outside the gene matches: 19. This clonotype was sampled from a man aged 35 to 55 with acute COVID-19. This chain connects TRBV28 to TRBJ2-1; 16 nucleotides align to TRBD2. What was sequenced was PBMCs or T cells enriched from blood (not recorded which). CDR3 loop: CASSGTNYGTSGRARAYNEQFF. As DNA, the CDR3 is TGTGCCAGCAGCGGAACGAACTACGGGACTAGCGGGAGGGCCCGCGCCTACAATGAGCAGTTCTTC.